This is a list of T cell receptor beta chains from one sample in a study of T-cell reconstitution after alpha-beta-depleted transplantation in children. TCRdb re-analysed the PCR reads in MiXCR, keeping a single row per CDR3 protein. The sample consists of approximately 1,000,000 distinct CDR3 sequences, around 30% of them appearing once. Specimen: PBMCs, mostly from graft donor cells, collected 360 days after TCRalphabeta/CD19-depleted stem cell transplant. The receptors stem from a boy under two years old who had a stem cell transplant for SCID, so the T cells may come from the graft donor. Both conserved end residues are part of each CDR3. The order of the fields is D gene, J gene, clone size, V gene, CDR3 protein, CDR3 DNA. A D gene is named only where the DNA matches it firmly. Size values are once, few and many counts, or a class for expanded clones, and some rows have none.

>NA|TRBJ1-1|NA|TRBV5-1
CASSLGTFPPNTEAFF
TGCGCCAGCAGCTTGGGAACCTTTCCCCCGAACACTGAAGCTTTCTTT
>NA|TRBJ2-5|NA|TRBV6-5
CASRNDLETQYF
TGTGCCAGCAGGAACGATCTGGAGACCCAGTACTTC
>TRBD2|TRBJ2-3|NA|TRBV5-1
CASASGGRSTDTQYF
TGCGCCAGCGCGAGCGGGGGACGGAGCACAGATACGCAGTATTTT
>TRBD2|TRBJ2-7|few|TRBV10-3
CAISKGSGGVTEQYF
TGTGCCATCAGTAAGGGGAGCGGGGGGGTGACCGAGCAGTACTTC
>NA|TRBJ1-5|NA|TRBV7-9
CASSPDGGDQPQHF
TGTGCCAGCAGCCCAGACGGGGGGGATCAGCCCCAGCATTTT
>TRBD2|TRBJ2-1|few|TRBV5-5
CASSLRQRGLNEQFF
TGTGCCAGCAGCTTGAGGCAGCGGGGGCTGAATGAGCAGTTCTTC
>TRBD1|TRBJ2-5|many|TRBV29-1
CSVADRGGGETQYF
TGCAGCGTTGCCGACAGGGGAGGAGGGGAGACCCAGTACTTC
>NA|TRBJ2-1|NA|TRBV14
CASSQDRPIYNEQFF
TGTGCCAGCAGCCAAGACAGGCCAATCTACAATGAGCAGTTCTTC
>TRBD2|TRBJ2-7|few|TRBV4-3
CASSQDWGLVYEQYF
TGCGCCAGCAGCCAGGATTGGGGACTAGTCTACGAGCAGTACTTC
>TRBD1|TRBJ2-1|NA|TRBV7-2
CASSFETGVDNEQFF
TGTGCCAGCAGCTTTGAGACAGGGGTGGACAATGAGCAGTTCTTC
>NA|TRBJ2-7|few|TRBV3-1
CASSQVGGTEQYF
TGTGCCAGCAGCCAAGTGGGGGGAACCGAGCAGTACTTC
>TRBD2|TRBJ2-1|NA|TRBV20-1
CSAPTSGGRVYNEQFF
TGCAGTGCGCCAACTAGCGGGGGCCGAGTCTACAATGAGCAGTTCTTC
>NA|TRBJ2-7|NA|TRBV9
CASSVATSGVYEQYF
TGTGCCAGCAGCGTAGCGACCTCAGGTGTATACGAGCAGTACTTC
>TRBD2|TRBJ2-3|NA|TRBV20-1
CSARTQLAGGADTQYF
TGCAGTGCTAGAACCCAACTAGCGGGGGGCGCAGATACGCAGTATTTT
>NA|TRBJ1-1|NA|TRBV7-6
CASSLGGGAESMNTEAFF
TGTGCCAGCAGCTTAGGGGGGGGGGCAGAAAGCATGAACACTGAAGCTTTCTTT
>TRBD1|TRBJ1-4|NA|TRBV29-1
CSVRQGHEKLFF
TGCAGCGTGCGACAGGGCCATGAAAAACTGTTTTTT